This T cell receptor (beta chain) is drawn from a study of T cell repertoires in cytomegalovirus infection. Across the study: TCR beta signatures that were public indicated CMV infection and matching HLA type. Regarding the study as a whole: Identification of carriers of CMV plus the relevant HLA was achieved through cumulative public TCR beta family frequency. In two of eight donors, the top clonotype was HLA-C-restricted CMV-specific.

V was cut by 1 base and J by 4 bases, with 26 bases left in between. Germline values: CDR1 DFQATT, CDR2 SNEGSKA (reference sequence). The CDR3 extends over 18 amino acids. TCRdb independently ran MiXCR on the reads; one entry per CDR3 protein. The sample lists more than 150,000 distinct CDR3 sequences, approximately 19% occurring once. This clonotype was seen more than once but under ten times. Its antigen remains unknown. The receptor was isolated from a human donor in good health (CMV status not recorded). Some clones in this sample may be carry-over from other donors' samples. This sequence joins TRBV20-1 and TRBJ2-7; a possible D gene is TRBD1 (6 bases). The sequenced material came from PBMCs. The CDR3 sequence: CSARGTMTGTSVAYEQYF. The CDR3 bases are TGCAGTGCTAGAGGTACTATGACCGGGACAAGTGTCGCTTACGAGCAGTACTTC.